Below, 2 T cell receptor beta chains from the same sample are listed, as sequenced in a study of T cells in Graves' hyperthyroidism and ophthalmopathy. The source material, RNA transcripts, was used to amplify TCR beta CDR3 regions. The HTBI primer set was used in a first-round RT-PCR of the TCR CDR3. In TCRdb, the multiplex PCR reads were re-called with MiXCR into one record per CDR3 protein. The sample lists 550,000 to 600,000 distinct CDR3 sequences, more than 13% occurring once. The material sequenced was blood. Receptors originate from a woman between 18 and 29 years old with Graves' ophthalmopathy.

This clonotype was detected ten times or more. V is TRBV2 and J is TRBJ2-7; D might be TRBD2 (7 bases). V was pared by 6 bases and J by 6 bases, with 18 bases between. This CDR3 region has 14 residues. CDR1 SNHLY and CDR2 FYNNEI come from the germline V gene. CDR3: CASSRTGGGGEQYF. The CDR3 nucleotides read TGTGCCAGCAGCAGAACGGGGGGCGGAGGCGAGCAGTACTTC.

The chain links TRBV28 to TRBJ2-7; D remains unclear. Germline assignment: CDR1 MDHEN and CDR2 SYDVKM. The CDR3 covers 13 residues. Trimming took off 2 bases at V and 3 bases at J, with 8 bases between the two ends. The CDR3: CASSLRSNYEQYF. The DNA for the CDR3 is TGTGCCAGCAGTTTACGAAGTAACTACGAGCAGTACTTC.